This T cell receptor (beta chain) was sequenced for a study of T cell repertoires in cytomegalovirus infection. Study background: Matching HLA type and CMV infection were both indicated by public TCR beta signatures. Study-level points and caveats: Within the response measured ex vivo, HLA-C-restricted CMV-specific TCR beta clonotypes were dominant.

This clonotype was seen repeatedly, ten times or more. Its matching antigen is unknown. Trimming removed 5 bases at V and 0 bases at J, with 12 bases between. Per the germline V gene, CDR1 is SGHTA and CDR2 is FQGNSA. This CDR3 has 15 amino acids. TCRdb ran MiXCR on the reads and lists one entry per CDR3 protein. The top ten clones hold roughly 19% of a sample with approximately 270,000 distinct CDR3 sequences, around 20% of them seen once. This receptor was identified in a human donor in good health (CMV status not recorded). Some clones in this sample may be carry-over from other donors' samples. The V and J genes are TRBV7-2 and TRBJ2-3; a weak D match, TRBD1 (7 bases). The sample here was cultured PBMCs, taken from culture after CMV antigen stimulation. The CDR3 sequence: CASSQTGTSTDTQYF. Written as DNA, the CDR3 is TGTGCCAGCAGCCAGACAGGGACTAGCACAGATACGCAGTATTTT.